This T cell receptor beta chain was sequenced for a study of cytomegalovirus exposure and HLA in healthy donors. Findings and caveats of the study: Cytomegalovirus association was listed for 164 TCR beta chains.

Turning to this clone: What it recognizes is unknown.

The protocol was immunoSEQ multiplex PCR, while the TCRdb copy is restricted to in-frame clones and leaves out a portion. The table lists under 80,000 clones, approximately 94% of them singletons. The TCR comes from a woman younger than 30 in good health and CMV-seropositive. Input material: PBMCs.

CDR3 region: CAWSRPGQGPYGYTF. CDR3 sequence (DNA): TGTGCCTGGAGCCGCCCGGGACAGGGACCCTATGGCTACACCTTC. The rearrangement joins TRBV30 to TRBJ1-2, with 9 bases fitting TRBD1. This CDR3 is built from 15 residues. Per the germline V gene, CDR1 is GTSNPN and CDR2 is SVGIG (reference sequence). V trimming: 3 bases; J trimming: 4 bases; junction bases outside the gene matches: 9.